This T cell receptor (beta chain) derives from a study of T-cell reconstitution after alpha-beta-depleted transplantation in children. This clonotype was observed a few times. Unique molecular identifiers were incorporated when the TCRbeta library was constructed. MiXCR was run by TCRdb on the PCR reads, yielding one entry per CDR3 protein. This sample has 640,000 or so distinct CDR3 sequences, with approximately 17% found just once. Per the germline V gene, CDR1 is PRHDT and CDR2 is FYEKMQ (reference sequence). V gave up 7 bases and J gave up 5 bases, with 14 bases separating them. This CDR3 region has 13 residues.

The chain uses TRBV13 and TRBJ2-5; tentatively, D is TRBD2 (6 bases). The TCR comes from a human donor who donated a stem cell graft to a child with acute myeloid leukemia. Here the sequenced sample was PBMCs from the stem cell graft donor, taken from the stem cell graft. CDR3 nucleotide sequence: TGTGCCAGCACCTCCGCGGGGATGGAGACCCAGTACTTC. Amino acid sequence: CASTSAGMETQYF.